The clone carrying this TCR beta chain was seen only a few times. Its antigen is currently unknown. The sample comes from a study of tumor-infiltrating lymphocytes in primary liver carcinoma. Study-wide points: Tumors reached a significantly greater top-250-clone fraction than blood did (p = 0.039).

TCR beta cDNA was made from 450 to 600 ng total RNA with a constant-region primer. Slightly modified ARM-PCR with three nested multiplex PCR rounds yielded TCR beta libraries. Primers for the first two PCR rounds were TRBV1-TRBV30 forward primers and a C-beta reverse primer (roughly 10 cycles per round). TCRdb re-analysed the multiplex PCR reads in MiXCR, keeping a single row per CDR3 protein. The data show some 87,000 distinct CDR3 sequences, 68% seen once. Germline V gives CDR1 GTSNPN, CDR2 SVGIG (reference sequence). Trimming shortened V by 3 bases and J by 1 base, and 10 bases separated the two germline ends. There are 13 residues in the CDR3. Between roughly 18 and 30 mg of unsorted bulk tissue served as the source from which RNA and DNA were co-extracted. Chronic HBV infection was present, with no prior treatment.

The TCR comes from a man between 35 and 55 years old with primary liver carcinoma and hepatitis B virus infection. The rearrangement joins TRBV30 to TRBJ2-7, with D perhaps TRBD2 (5 bases). The sequencing sample was made of tumor-adjacent normal liver tissue. The CDR3 loop is CAWSSDSSYEQYF. In DNA form, the CDR3 reads TGTGCCTGGAGCTCGGACTCTTCCTACGAGCAGTACTTC.